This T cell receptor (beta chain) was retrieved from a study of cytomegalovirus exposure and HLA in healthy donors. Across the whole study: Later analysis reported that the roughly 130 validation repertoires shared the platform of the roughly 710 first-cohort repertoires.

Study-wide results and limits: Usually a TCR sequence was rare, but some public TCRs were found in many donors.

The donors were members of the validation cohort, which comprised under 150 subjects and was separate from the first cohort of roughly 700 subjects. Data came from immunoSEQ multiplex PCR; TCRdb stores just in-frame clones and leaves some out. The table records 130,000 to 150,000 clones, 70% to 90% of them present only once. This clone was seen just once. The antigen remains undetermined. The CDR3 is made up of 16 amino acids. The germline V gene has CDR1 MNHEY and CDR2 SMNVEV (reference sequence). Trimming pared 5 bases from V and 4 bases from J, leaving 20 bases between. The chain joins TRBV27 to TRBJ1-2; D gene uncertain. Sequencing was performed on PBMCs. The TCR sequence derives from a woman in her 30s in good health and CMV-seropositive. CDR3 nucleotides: TGTGCCAGCAGTCTTCTACCGGGAGATGGAGTCTATGGCTACACCTTC. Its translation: CASSLLPGDGVYGYTF.